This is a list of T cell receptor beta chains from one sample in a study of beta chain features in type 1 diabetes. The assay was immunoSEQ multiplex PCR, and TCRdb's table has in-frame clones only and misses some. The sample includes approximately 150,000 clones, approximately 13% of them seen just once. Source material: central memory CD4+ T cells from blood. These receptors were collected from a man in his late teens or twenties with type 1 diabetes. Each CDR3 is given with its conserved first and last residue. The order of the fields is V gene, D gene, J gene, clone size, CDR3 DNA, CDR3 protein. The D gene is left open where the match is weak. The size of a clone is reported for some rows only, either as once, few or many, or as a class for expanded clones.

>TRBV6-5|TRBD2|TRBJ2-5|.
TGTGCCAGCAGCGACTCGGGGGGGCAAGAGACCCAGTACTTC
CASSDSGGQETQYF
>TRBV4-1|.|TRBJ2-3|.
TGCGCCAGCAGCCAAGACTGGCTCAATACAGATACGCAGTATTTT
CASSQDWLNTDTQYF
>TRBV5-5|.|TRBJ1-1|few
TGTGCCAGCAGCTTCGGCCAGACGAACACTGAAGCTTTCTTT
CASSFGQTNTEAFF
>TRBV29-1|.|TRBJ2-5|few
TGCAGCGTTGAAGTGCACGAGACCCAGTACTTC
CSVEVHETQYF
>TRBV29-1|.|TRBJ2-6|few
TGCAGCGCCACCTCGAGGGGCTCATCGGCCGGGGCCAACGTCCTGACTTTC
CSATSRGSSAGANVLTF
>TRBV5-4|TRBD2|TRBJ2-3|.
TGTGCCAGCAGCTCCTCTGGGACTAGCGGGGGACACGGCACAGATACGCAGTATTTT
CASSSSGTSGGHGTDTQYF
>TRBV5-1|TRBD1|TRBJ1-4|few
TGCGCCAGCAGCACCGGACAGGGCAAAATAACGGGGGAAAAACTGTTTTTT
CASSTGQGKITGEKLFF
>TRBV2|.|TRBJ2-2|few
TGTGCCAGCAGTGAAAGGGGAACCGGGGAGCTGTTTTTT
CASSERGTGELFF
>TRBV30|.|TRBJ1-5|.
TGTGCCTGGAGTGTACTTAGTGGGGCGCATCAGCCCCAGCATTTT
CAWSVLSGAHQPQHF
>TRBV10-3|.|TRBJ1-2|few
TGTGCCATCAGGGCCGGCCCTTCCGGCTACACCTTC
CAIRAGPSGYTF
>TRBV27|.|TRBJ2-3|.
TGTGCCAGCAGATCAGTCCCGTATACGCAGTATTTT
CASRSVPYTQYF
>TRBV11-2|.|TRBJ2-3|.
TGTGCCAGCAGCCCCCAATTCAGTCGGAGTTACACAGATACGCAGTATTTT
CASSPQFSRSYTDTQYF
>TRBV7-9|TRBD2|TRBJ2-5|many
TGTGCCAGCAGCTTAGGAGCTAGCGGGCAAGAGACCCAGTACTTC
CASSLGASGQETQYF
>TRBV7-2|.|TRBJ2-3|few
TGTGCCAGCAGCTTACGGGTCTCCACTACAGATACGCAGTATTTT
CASSLRVSTTDTQYF
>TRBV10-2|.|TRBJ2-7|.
TGCGCCAGCAGTGCTTACTACGAGCAGTACTTC
CASSAYYEQYF
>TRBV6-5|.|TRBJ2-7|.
TGTGCCAGCAACCGTCAGGGGTTCAGCGCCTACGAGCAGTACTTC
CASNRQGFSAYEQYF
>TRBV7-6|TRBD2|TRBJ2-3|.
TGTGCCAGCAGCTTAGGTCTAGCGGGGGCCAACACAGATACGCAGTATTTT
CASSLGLAGANTDTQYF
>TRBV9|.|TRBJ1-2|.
TGTGCCAGCAGCGCCAGGACAGAAATGGGAAGGCTCTATGGCTACACCTTC
CASSARTEMGRLYGYTF
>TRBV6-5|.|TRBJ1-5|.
TGTGCCAGCAGTTACTCGAGTGGTTACAATCAGCCCCAGCATTTT
CASSYSSGYNQPQHF
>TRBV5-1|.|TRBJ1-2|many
TGCGCCAGCAGCTTGGGCACGAACTATGGCTACACCTTC
CASSLGTNYGYTF
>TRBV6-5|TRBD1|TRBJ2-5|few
TGTGCCAGCAGCCTAGGGACAGCAGTTCAAGAGACCCAGTACTTC
CASSLGTAVQETQYF
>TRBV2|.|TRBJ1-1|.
TGTGCCAGCAGTCTCGGGACAATGAACACTGAAGCTTTCTTT
CASSLGTMNTEAFF
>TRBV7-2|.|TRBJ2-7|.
TGTGCCAGCAGCCCCTTCCTTGGAGGGCAGTACTTC
CASSPFLGGQYF
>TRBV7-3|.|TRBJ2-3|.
TGTGCCAGCAGCACAAACTTAGCCGGGGGCACAGATACGCAGTATTTT
CASSTNLAGGTDTQYF
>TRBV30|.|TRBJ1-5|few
TGTGCCTGGAGTGTAGGTGGGGCGTGGAGTACGGATCAGCCCCAGCATTTT
CAWSVGGAWSTDQPQHF
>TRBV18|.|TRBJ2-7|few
TGTGCCAGCTCCGAAGGCGGGGGCGCCCCCTACGAGCAGTACTTC
CASSEGGGAPYEQYF
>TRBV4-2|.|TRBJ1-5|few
TGTGCCAGCAGCGTAGGGGACCGGGGGCAGCCCCAGCATTTT
CASSVGDRGQPQHF
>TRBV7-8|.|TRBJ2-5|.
TGTGCCAGCAGCTTAGGGGGCGGGGGCGCGGTGGAGACCCAGTACTTC
CASSLGGGGAVETQYF
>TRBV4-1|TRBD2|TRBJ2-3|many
TGCGCCAGCAGCCAAGTTGGGACTAGGGGAAGCACAGATACGCAGTATTTT
CASSQVGTRGSTDTQYF
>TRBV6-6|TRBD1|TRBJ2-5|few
TGTGCCAGCAGTCCAGGGGGCTCGGGAGAGACCCAGTACTTC
CASSPGGSGETQYF
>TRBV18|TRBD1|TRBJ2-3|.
TGTGCCAGCTCCCCCCTGGGACAGGTCCGAGATACGCAGTATTTT
CASSPLGQVRDTQYF
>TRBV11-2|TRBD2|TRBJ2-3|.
TGTGCCAGCAGCTTAGACAGCAGCGGGGGGACAGATACGCAGTATTTT
CASSLDSSGGTDTQYF
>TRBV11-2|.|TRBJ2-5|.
TGTGCCAGCAGCTTATGGGACCAAGAGACCCAGTACTTC
CASSLWDQETQYF
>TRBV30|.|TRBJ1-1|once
TGTGCCTGGAGTGTAGGGGGGATGAACACTGAAGCTTTCTTT
CAWSVGGMNTEAFF
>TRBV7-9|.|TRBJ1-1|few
TGTGCCAGCAGCTTAGCAAGTTCGTACCCTGAAGCTTTCTTT
CASSLASSYPEAFF
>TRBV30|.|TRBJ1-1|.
TGTGCCTGGAGCCGGGACCTGAACACTGAAGCTTTCTTT
CAWSRDLNTEAFF
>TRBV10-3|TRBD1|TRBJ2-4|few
TGTGCCATCAGTGAGTCGGGGGACAGAAACATTCAGTACTTC
CAISESGDRNIQYF
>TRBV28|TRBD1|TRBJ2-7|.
TGTGCCAGCAGTTTCTTGTGGGGGACAGAGAACTACGAGCAGTACTTC
CASSFLWGTENYEQYF
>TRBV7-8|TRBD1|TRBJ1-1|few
TGTGCCAGCAGAGGCCAACAGGGGAGCACTGAAGCTTTCTTT
CASRGQQGSTEAFF
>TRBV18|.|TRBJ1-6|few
TGTGCCAGCTCACCAAAGGCAGGGGCCAACTATAATTCACCCCTCCACTTT
CASSPKAGANYNSPLHF